One sample yielded the 18 T cell receptor beta chains listed below, sequenced in a study of type 1 regulatory T cells. No antigen has been identified for these receptors. Each CDR3 protein gets one entry after TCRdb re-called the reads with MiXCR. This table has about 71,000 distinct CDR3 sequences, 20% appearing once. The study's findings and limits: Tr1 cells had a more restricted TCR repertoire than non-Tr1 cells.

What was sequenced was cultured type 1 regulatory T (Tr1) cells, either the whole culture or a sorted fraction (not recorded which). These receptors originate from a human donor in good health.

V and J are TRBV20-1 and TRBJ2-1; the match to TRBD2 covers 11 bases. The CDR3 has 14 amino acids. Germline V CDR1 and CDR2: DFQATT, SNEGSKA (reference sequence). V shed 2 bases, J shed 6 bases, and the junction held 3 bases outside the gene matches. The CDR3 loop reads CSARLAGGFNEQFF. In DNA form, the CDR3 reads TGCAGTGCTAGACTAGCGGGAGGCTTCAATGAGCAGTTCTTC.

This clonotype has just a few counts. The chain employs TRBV27 and TRBJ1-5, with a weak D call TRBD1 (5 bases). The CDR3 totals 13 residues. Germline V gene lookup returns CDR1 MNHEY and CDR2 SMNVEV (reference sequence). V was shortened by 4 bases and J by 4 bases, with 8 bases between the two germline ends. DNA for the CDR3: TGTGCCAGCAGTTCGGCAGGGAATCAGCCCCAGCATTTT. The encoded protein is CASSSAGNQPQHF.

The chain recombines TRBV29-1 with TRBJ1-1; tentative D call: TRBD1 (5 bases). The CDR3 is 13 amino acids. Germline V gene lookup returns CDR1 SQVTM and CDR2 ANQGSEA. Trimming removed 3 bases at V and 2 bases at J, with 10 bases between. The DNA of the CDR3 is TGCAGCGTTGAGCAGGGACGAAACACTGAAGCTTTCTTT. Its translation: CSVEQGRNTEAFF.

The genes are TRBV7-9 and TRBJ2-5; no clear D. Germline V CDR1 and CDR2: SEHNR, FQNEAQ (reference sequence). V was trimmed by 3 bases and J by 2 bases, leaving 7 bases between them. The CDR3 consists of 13 residues. Here the CDR3 DNA reads TGTGCCAGCAGCTTCGTTACTCAAGAGACCCAGTACTTC. Its protein is CASSFVTQETQYF. Variable domain in full (rest from reference TRBV7-9 and TRBJ2-5): DTGVSQNPRHKITKRGQNVTFRCDPISEHNRLYWYRQTLGQGPEFLTYFQNEAQLEKSRLLSDRFSAERPKGSFSTLEIQRTEQGDSAMYLCASSFVTQETQYFGPGTRLLVL.

V and J are TRBV4-1 and TRBJ1-2, with TRBD1 matching over 7 bases. J gave up 0 bases and V 0 bases, and 4 bases lay outside the gene matches. The CDR3 covers 16 residues. CDR1 MGHRA and CDR2 YSYEKL come from the germline V gene. Here the CDR3 DNA reads TGCGCCAGCAGCCAAGACTCCGGGACAGCTAACTATGGCTACACCTTC. Encoded protein: CASSQDSGTANYGYTF.

The chain uses TRBV4-2 and TRBJ2-1; D is possibly TRBD2 (6 bases). Germline V gene data show CDR1 as LGHNA and CDR2 as YNFKEQ. CDR3 length: 14 amino acids. The V and J ends lost 1 base and 7 bases respectively, with 11 bases between them. The CDR3 DNA is TGTGCCAGCAGCCAAGCTCCCCGGGGGAATGAGCAGTTCTTC. Its protein is CASSQAPRGNEQFF.

The chain carries TRBV18 and TRBJ1-1, with unresolved D. CDR1 and CDR2 from the germline V gene are KGHSH and LQKENI. The CDR3 extends over 11 amino acids. Between the trimmed V and J ends, which lost 4 bases and 7 bases, there was a span of 7 bases. The CDR3 is CASSRKNEAFF. Written as DNA, the CDR3 is TGTGCCAGCTCACGCAAGAATGAAGCTTTCTTT.

This clonotype was observed a few times. The V call is TRBV20-1, the J call TRBJ2-7; no reliable D call. V was trimmed by 0 bases and J by 4 bases, leaving 7 bases between them. This CDR3 is 12 amino acids long. Per germline, CDR1 DFQATT and CDR2 SNEGSKA (reference sequence). CDR3 region: CSAREVVYEQYF. DNA for the CDR3: TGCAGTGCTAGAGAAGTCGTGTACGAGCAGTACTTC.

The V call is TRBV10-3, the J call TRBJ1-3; no definite D call. In germline, CDR1 is ENHRY, CDR2 SYGVKD. This CDR3 contains 14 residues. The ends were cut back, 5 bases at V and 4 bases at J, with 12 bases in the middle. CDR3 coding DNA: TGTGCCATCAGTCTGGACCTGGGGGGAAACACCATATATTTT. This sequence encodes CAISLDLGGNTIYF.

This clonotype was picked up many times. The rearrangement links TRBV27 to TRBJ2-4; D gene unclear. CDR1 is MNHEY and CDR2 is SMNVEV in the germline V gene (reference sequence). Deletions cut 6 bases from V and 0 bases from J, with 15 bases between. The CDR3 contains 16 residues. The CDR3 is CASRGYGGVAKNIQYF. CDR3 nucleotide sequence: TGTGCCAGCAGGGGTTATGGTGGGGTAGCCAAAAACATTCAGTACTTC.

The chain is built from TRBV29-1 and TRBJ2-2, with a weak D call TRBD1 (6 bases). Germline V lookup: CDR1 SQVTM, CDR2 ANQGSEA. V dropped 4 bases and J dropped 0 bases, with 12 bases sitting between them. The CDR3 consists of 15 residues. CDR3 amino acids: CSVVPGATNTGELFF. As DNA, the CDR3 is TGCAGCGTTGTACCAGGGGCCACGAACACCGGGGAGCTGTTTTTT.

The V call is TRBV7-9, the J call TRBJ2-5, with D possibly being TRBD1 (6 bases). Looked up from germline, CDR1 is SEHNR and CDR2 is FQNEAQ (reference sequence). The CDR3 consists of 13 residues. Trimming cost V 5 bases and J 5 bases, with 12 bases left between them. CDR3 in DNA: TGTGCCAGCAGCCCACAGGGTGGCGAGACCCAGTACTTC. As protein: CASSPQGGETQYF.

Worth noting for this clonotype: A read error may produce the germline difference seen at one junction end. The V and J genes are TRBV12-3 or TRBV12-4 and TRBJ1-1, with 8 bases that match TRBD1. The CDR3 is 14 residues long. CDR3 nucleotides: TGTGCCAGCACTTTACAGGGGGTCGACACTGAAGCTTTCTTT. Residues: CASTLQGVDTEAFF.

This clonotype was seen only a few times. V usage is TRBV7-9 and J usage is TRBJ1-2, with D perhaps TRBD1 (6 bases). V lost 4 bases and J 8 bases, leaving 17 bases between the germline ends. Germline CDR1 SEHNR, CDR2 FQNEAQ (reference sequence). This CDR3 contains 14 residues. In nucleotides, the CDR3 is TGTGCCAGCAGCTCCCCCGCAGGGGCCGGCGGCTACACCTTC. It yields the protein CASSSPAGAGGYTF. The full variable domain, its missing parts supplied by reference TRBV7-9 and TRBJ1-2, is DTGVSQNPRHKITKRGQNVTFRCDPISEHNRLYWYRQTLGQGPEFLTYFQNEAQLEKSRLLSDRFSAERPKGSFSTLEIQRTEQGDSAMYLCASSSPAGAGGYTFGSGTRLTVV.

The J gene is TRBJ2-2, the V gene TRBV6-6; TRBD1 agrees at 7 bases. V trimming: 7 bases; J trimming: 3 bases; junction bases outside the gene matches: 5. Germline CDR1 MNHNY, CDR2 SVGAGI (reference sequence). The CDR3 contains 14 residues. CDR3 sequence reads: CASIIQGYTGELFF. In nucleotides, the CDR3 is TGTGCCAGCATTATACAGGGGTACACCGGGGAGCTGTTTTTT.

In its sample, this clonotype was seen a few times. At one end, the junction sequence differs from germline, possibly due to a read error. The chain couples TRBV4-2 to TRBJ2-7; TRBD1 agrees at 10 bases. The length of the CDR3 is 14 residues. Germline V gene sequence: CDR1 LGHNA, CDR2 YNFKEQ. In DNA, the CDR3 is TGTGCCGGCAGCCGTGGACAGGGGGCCTACGAGCAGTACTTC. Residues: CAGSRGQGAYEQYF.

This clonotype was seen a few times. The chain carries TRBV5-1 and TRBJ1-1, with TRBD1 identical over 12 bases. With V trimmed by 5 bases and J by 8 bases, 4 bases remained unmatched. The CDR3 extends over 13 amino acids. Germline values: CDR1 SGHRS, CDR2 YFSETQ. The CDR3, as DNA: TGCGCCAGCAGATCCGGGACAGGGGGCGAAGCTTTCTTT. Translation: CASRSGTGGEAFF.

This clonotype was observed at least ten times. V usage is TRBV20-1 and J usage is TRBJ1-6; TRBD1 might be the D (6 bases). In germline, CDR1 is DFQATT, CDR2 SNEGSKA (reference sequence). With 8 bases removed from V and 1 base from J, the gap between germline ends came to 9 bases. The CDR3 consists of 13 residues. CDR3 loop: CSTGRSYNSPLHF. CDR3 DNA: TGCAGTACAGGGAGATCCTATAATTCACCCCTCCACTTT.